Below are 26 T cell receptor beta chains sequenced from a single sample in a study of blood T cell repertoires in COVID-19. TCRdb keeps only in-frame clones here, not all; method: immunoSEQ multiplex PCR. The profile shows around 500,000 clones, roughly 90% of them singletons. Sample: PBMCs or T cells enriched from blood (not recorded which). The origin of the receptors is a woman aged 40-49 years who had recovered from COVID-19.

This clone was seen a few times. The chain uses TRBV28 and TRBJ2-7; TRBD2 agrees at 7 bases. The CDR3 extends over 15 amino acids. The germline V gene encodes CDR1 MDHEN and CDR2 SYDVKM. Trimming took 5 bases from V and 4 from J; bases not matched to a gene: 11. CDR3 protein: CASSQALADTYEQYF. Written as DNA, the CDR3 is TGTGCCAGCAGTCAAGCTCTAGCGGATACTTACGAGCAGTACTTC.

The V and J genes are TRBV19 and TRBJ2-7; TRBD2 matches at 7 bases. CDR3 length equals 15 residues. Per the germline V gene, CDR1 is LNHDA and CDR2 is SQIVND (reference sequence). With 3 bases clipped from V and 1 base from J, the junction kept 6 bases outside the gene matches. CDR3 DNA sequence: TGTGCCAGTAGTATGTCCGCGGGAGTTTCCTACGAGCAGTACTTC. Translation gives CASSMSAGVSYEQYF.

The V call is TRBV19, the J call TRBJ2-3, with D possibly TRBD2 on 5 matching bases. This CDR3 spans 13 amino acids. Deletions cut 2 bases from V and 3 bases from J, with 6 bases between. Germline CDR1 and CDR2: LNHDA and SQIVND (reference sequence). This chain's CDR3 is CASSIPGTDTQYF. In DNA, the CDR3 is TGTGCCAGTAGTATACCGGGAACAGATACGCAGTATTTT.

The chain is built from TRBV24-1 and TRBJ2-1; 11 bases line up with TRBD2. The length of the CDR3 is 19 residues. CDR1 is KGHDR and CDR2 is SFDVKD in the germline V gene. J gave up 2 bases and V 4 bases, and 12 bases lay outside the gene matches. CDR3 in amino acids: CATSEAGSSGRGPYNEQFF. The CDR3 DNA reads as TGTGCCACCAGTGAGGCAGGAAGTAGCGGGAGGGGACCCTACAATGAGCAGTTCTTC.

This clone was counted a single time. V and J are TRBV2 and TRBJ1-4; TRBD1 aligns across 10 bases. The V and J ends lost 6 bases and 1 base, in that order; junction bases with no gene match: 8. This CDR3 is built from 17 residues. Germline CDR1 and CDR2: SNHLY and FYNNEI. CDR3 amino acids: CASRPGQGRRTNEKLFF. For the CDR3, the DNA is TGTGCCAGCAGACCGGGACAGGGGCGAAGAACTAATGAAAAACTGTTTTTT.

The genes are TRBV7-2 and TRBJ2-1, with D possibly TRBD2 on 6 matching bases. This CDR3 comprises 14 residues. V lost 3 bases to trimming and J lost 10 bases, with 16 bases between them. The germline V gene encodes CDR1 SGHTA and CDR2 FQGNSA. CDR3 region: CASSFDRRAGEQFF. The CDR3 bases are TGTGCCAGCAGCTTTGATCGGAGGGCCGGAGAGCAGTTCTTC.

This clone was seen a single time. This sequence joins TRBV7-8 and TRBJ2-7, with TRBD1 matching over 10 bases. V lost 6 bases to trimming and J lost 6 bases; unmatched junction nucleotides: 5. The CDR3 is 13 residues long. Germline CDR1 and CDR2: SGHVS and FQNEAQ. CDR3 coding DNA: TGTGCCAGCAGACGGGACAGGGGAGGCGAGCAGTACTTC. Protein product: CASRRDRGGEQYF.

The chain recombines TRBV5-4 with TRBJ2-7, with D tentatively TRBD2 (6 bases). V was cut by 3 bases and J by 4 bases, with 14 bases left in between. This CDR3 region has 14 residues. Germline-derived CDR1 and CDR2 are SGHNT and YYREEE (reference sequence). CDR3: CASSSTASVYEQYF. The DNA for the CDR3 is TGTGCCAGCAGCTCCACGGCTAGCGTTTACGAGCAGTACTTC.

The rearrangement links TRBV7-2 to TRBJ2-7; 7 nucleotides match TRBD2. CDR3 length: 16 residues. Germline assignment: CDR1 SGHTA and CDR2 FQGNSA. With V trimmed by 4 bases and J by 3 bases, 12 bases remained unmatched. The DNA for the CDR3 is TGTGCCAGCAGCTCGGCTAGCGGCGGTATGGGCTACGAGCAGTACTTC. Its translation: CASSSASGGMGYEQYF. The full variable domain, rest sourced from reference TRBV7-2 and TRBJ2-7, is GAGVSQSPSNKVTEKGKDVELRCDPISGHTALYWYRQSLGQGLEFLIYFQGNSAPDKSGLPSDRFSAERTGGSVSTLTIQRTQQEDSAVYLCASSSASGGMGYEQYFGPGTRLTVT.

The CDR3 region is CASSPQGDTVTYEQYF. CDR3 DNA: TGTGCCAGCAGCCCCCAGGGGGACACGGTAACTTACGAGCAGTACTTC. The V call is TRBV4-2, the J call TRBJ2-7; 7 bases map to TRBD1. The CDR3 sequence is 16 residues long. Per germline, CDR1 LGHNA and CDR2 YNFKEQ. V gave up 4 bases and J gave up 4 bases; unmatched junction bases: 13.

This clone was seen only once. The chain has TRBV4-3 and TRBJ2-1; weak D call: TRBD1 (6 bases). From germline, CDR1 is LGHNA and CDR2 YSLEER. V gave up 4 bases and J gave up 4 bases, with 8 bases separating them. The CDR3 contains 13 residues. CDR3 DNA sequence: TGCGCCAGCAGCCCCGGACAGTACAATGAGCAGTTCTTC. Residues: CASSPGQYNEQFF.

The chain links TRBV7-9 to TRBJ2-7, with D hard to call. Trimming removed 2 bases at V and 6 bases at J, with 11 bases between. The length of the CDR3 is 13 residues. Germline CDR1 SEHNR, CDR2 FQNEAQ (reference sequence). CDR3 sequence (DNA): TGTGCCAGCAGCTTACAGACTGCTGGCGAGCAGTACTTC. It specifies CASSLQTAGEQYF.

The chain links TRBV9 to TRBJ2-3; 10 bases line up with TRBD2. From germline, CDR1 is SGDLS and CDR2 YYNGEE. Trimming at V came to 4 bases and at J to 0 bases, leaving 8 bases not matched to a gene. The CDR3 is 17 residues long. CDR3 bases: TGTGCCAGCAGCCACACCCGGACTAGCGGCAGCACAGATACGCAGTATTTT. This sequence encodes CASSHTRTSGSTDTQYF.

The J gene is TRBJ1-5, the V gene TRBV10-3; tentative D call: TRBD1 (5 bases). This CDR3 contains 13 residues. V was cut by 0 bases and J by 6 bases, with 6 bases left in between. Germline CDR1 ENHRY, CDR2 SYGVKD. DNA of the CDR3: TGTGCCATCAGTGAGTCTCAGGGTCAGCCCCAGCATTTT. This translates into CAISESQGQPQHF.

This clone was seen many times. The chain carries TRBV4-3 and TRBJ1-5, with a weak D call TRBD1 (6 bases). Trimming left V 0 bases short and J 5 bases short, with 14 bases between. CDR3 length: 16 amino acids. Germline V gene lookup returns CDR1 LGHNA and CDR2 YSLEER. The CDR3 loop is CASSQEEGVGHQPQHF. The CDR3 region has the DNA TGCGCCAGCAGCCAAGAAGAGGGGGTAGGGCATCAGCCCCAGCATTTT.

The chain is built from TRBV4-1 and TRBJ2-7; possible D gene TRBD2, 6 bases. This CDR3 contains 15 residues. Germline V lookup: CDR1 MGHRA, CDR2 YSYEKL. Trimming stripped 1 base from V and 6 bases from J, with 16 bases between. CDR3 nucleotide sequence: TGCGCCAGCAGCCAAGTGGGGGGAAGGGTTGGCGAGCAGTACTTC. This sequence encodes CASSQVGGRVGEQYF.

The chain joins TRBV10-1 to TRBJ2-3; D gene ambiguous. With 2 bases removed from V and 6 bases from J, the gap between germline ends came to 6 bases. The CDR3 extends over 12 amino acids. The germline V gene encodes CDR1 WNHNN and CDR2 SYGVQD (reference sequence). The CDR3 spells CASSERFDTQYF. In DNA form, the CDR3 reads TGCGCCAGCAGTGAGCGTTTCGATACGCAGTATTTT.

The chain carries TRBV9 and TRBJ2-5; D gene ambiguous. There are 15 residues in the CDR3. Germline CDR1 SGDLS, CDR2 YYNGEE. The V gene lost 1 base and the J gene lost 5 bases, with 15 bases spanning the gap. CDR3 DNA sequence: TGTGCCAGCAGCGTAAAGTATGGGCTTCTGGAGACCCAGTACTTC. It yields the protein CASSVKYGLLETQYF. Supplemented by reference TRBV9 and TRBJ2-5, the full variable domain reads DSGVTQTPKHLITATGQRVTLRCSPRSGDLSVYWYQQSLDQGLQFLIQYYNGEERAKGNILERFSAQQFPDLHSELNLSSLELGDSALYFCASSVKYGLLETQYFGPGTRLLVL.

Turning to this clone: Other DNA sequences from this sample encode an identical CDR3 as well. V and J are TRBV7-9 and TRBJ2-7; unclear D gene. With 8 bases removed from V and 3 bases from J, the gap between germline ends came to 11 bases. Per germline, CDR1 SEHNR and CDR2 FQNEAQ (reference sequence). The CDR3 loop spans 12 amino acids. CDR3 nucleotides: TGTGCCAGCTCCCTGGGCAGCTACGAGCAGTACTTC. This sequence encodes CASSLGSYEQYF.

V is TRBV11-3 and J is TRBJ1-1; D ambiguous. Germline-derived CDR1 and CDR2 are SGHNT and YENEEA. The CDR3 covers 15 residues. Between the trimmed V and J ends, which lost 1 base and 1 base, there was a span of 10 bases. This CDR3 is CASSLGGGPNTEAFF. DNA for the CDR3: TGTGCCAGCAGCTTAGGAGGAGGGCCGAACACTGAAGCTTTCTTT.

The CDR3 nucleotides read TGCGCCAGCAGCCCGAAAGTAGGGGAGGGGAACACTGAAGCTTTCTTT. It translates to CASSPKVGEGNTEAFF. The chain joins TRBV5-1 to TRBJ1-1, with a possible D match to TRBD1 (5 bases). Germline assignment: CDR1 SGHRS and CDR2 YFSETQ. Trimming removed 4 bases from V and 1 base from J, with 17 bases in between. The CDR3 is made up of 16 amino acids.

This chain joins TRBV5-5 and TRBJ2-2, with 7 bases lining up with TRBD1. V dropped 2 bases and J dropped 1; count of bases not matched to a gene: 5. This CDR3 is built from 16 residues. Germline V gives CDR1 SGHKS, CDR2 YYEKEE (reference sequence). The CDR3 DNA follows: TGTGCCAGCAGCTTCAGGACAGGCCAGAACACCGGGGAGCTGTTTTTT. This codes for CASSFRTGQNTGELFF.

The rearrangement uses TRBV25-1 and TRBJ1-4; TRBD1 might be the D (6 bases). This CDR3 has 15 residues. V lost 1 base to trimming and J lost 8 bases, with 14 bases between them. Germline loops: CDR1 MGHDK, CDR2 SYGVNS. The CDR3 coding sequence is TGTGCCAGCAGTGAATCGTCAGGGGATGGCGAAAAACTGTTTTTT. The encoded protein is CASSESSGDGEKLFF.

V and J are TRBV3-1 (or the pseudogene TRBV3-2) and TRBJ1-6; perhaps TRBD1 as D (6 bases). The CDR3 spans 19 residues. Trimming removed 3 bases at V and 0 bases at J, with 18 bases between. Germline loops: CDR1 LGHDT, CDR2 YNNKEL (reference sequence). CDR3 in DNA: TGTGCCAGCAGCCATACATGGGGCCAGGGGCACTCCTATAATTCACCCCTCCACTTT. The encoded protein is CASSHTWGQGHSYNSPLHF.

This chain joins TRBV3-1 (or the pseudogene TRBV3-2) and TRBJ2-1, with 11 bases aligning to TRBD2. The J segment lost 6 bases and the V segment lost 3 bases, leaving 4 bases of the junction unmatched. Germline assignment: CDR1 LGHDT and CDR2 YNNKEL (reference sequence). The CDR3 sequence is 15 residues long. The CDR3 reads CASSHSGRGVNEQFF. The CDR3 DNA sequence: TGTGCCAGCAGCCATAGCGGGAGGGGTGTCAATGAGCAGTTCTTC.

This clone showed up just a few times. The chain has TRBV24-1 and TRBJ2-1; D perhaps matches TRBD1 (5 bases). The CDR3 runs to 15 residues. Trimming took off 3 bases at V and 7 bases at J, with 15 bases between the two ends. CDR1 is KGHDR, CDR2 SFDVKD, per germline. The DNA of the CDR3 is TGTGCCACCAGTGATAGGCAGGGAAGTTGGAATGAGCAGTTCTTC. Protein: CATSDRQGSWNEQFF.